The rows below give T cell receptor beta chains drawn from one sample of a study of T cell repertoires in cytomegalovirus infection. TCRdb reanalysed the reads using MiXCR and keeps one entry per CDR3 protein. This sample has roughly 69,000 distinct CDR3 sequences; about 29% occur once, and the top ten carry about 60%. Their target antigens are unknown. The sequencing here drew on CD8+ T cells from cultured PBMCs, taken from culture after CMV antigen stimulation. These receptors were collected from a human donor in good health (CMV status not recorded). Some clones in this sample may be carry-over from other donors' samples. CDR3s include the opening cysteine and the closing phenylalanine or tryptophan. The D gene is left open where the match is weak. Some rows have no size entry. The others give once, few or many, or a class for an expanded clone.

v_call	d_call	j_call	clone_size	cdr3_aa	cdr3_nt
TRBV11-1	TRBD1	TRBJ2-7	many	CASSSTGNRNEQYF	TGTGCCAGCAGCTCGACAGGGAACAGAAACGAGCAGTACTTC
TRBV6-2/TRBV6-3	-	TRBJ1-2	few	CASSYLAGQLIDYGYTF	TGTGCCAGCAGTTACCTTGCAGGACAGCTGATTGACTATGGCTACACCTTC
TRBV5-5	-	TRBJ2-7	few	CASSLHQGSSYEQYF	TGTGCCAGCAGCTTGCACCAGGGGAGCTCCTACGAGCAGTACTTC
TRBV20-1	TRBD2	TRBJ2-1	many	CSAYIAGTSGINEQFF	TGCAGTGCTTACATCGCGGGGACTAGCGGGATCAATGAGCAGTTCTTC
TRBV6-8	-	TRBJ2-3	-	CASSYSATDTQYF	TGTGCCAGCAGTTATTCCGCCACAGATACGCAGTATTTT
TRBV6-2/TRBV6-3	TRBD1	TRBJ2-4	few	CASSDPGTGLHTKNIQYF	TGTGCCAGCAGTGACCCCGGGACAGGATTACATACGAAAAACATTCAGTACTTC
TRBV27	TRBD2	TRBJ2-3	many	CASSELAGSTDTQYF	TGTGCCAGCAGTGAACTAGCGGGGAGCACAGATACGCAGTATTTT
TRBV7-2	TRBD1	TRBJ1-6	many	CASSSPRDRGSNSPLHF	TGTGCCAGCAGCTCCCCCCGGGACAGGGGGTCGAATTCACCCCTCCACTTT
TRBV5-1	-	TRBJ2-7	few	CASSLKGNEQYF	TGCGCCAGCAGCTTGAAGGGGAACGAGCAGTACTTC
TRBV6-2/TRBV6-3	-	TRBJ2-3	-	CASRRGIGLADTQYF	TGTGCCAGCAGGAGGGGTATAGGGCTAGCAGATACGCAGTATTTT
TRBV12-3/TRBV12-4	TRBD1	TRBJ2-7	-	CASSLQGYSYEQYF	TGTGCCAGCAGCCTACAGGGGTACTCCTACGAGCAGTACTTC
TRBV27	-	TRBJ2-1	-	CASSRGGNEQFF	TGTGCCAGCAGCCGAGGGGGTAATGAGCAGTTCTTC
TRBV28	-	TRBJ2-7	-	CASSQTGETYEQYF	TGTGCCAGCAGCCAAACCGGGGAAACCTACGAGCAGTACTTC
TRBV29-1	TRBD2	TRBJ2-7	-	CSVEDPTSGRSYEQYF	TGCAGCGTTGAAGACCCGACTAGCGGGAGGTCCTACGAGCAGTACTTC
TRBV12-3/TRBV12-4	TRBD2	TRBJ2-1	few	CASSPPLGTSTHNEQFF	TGTGCCAGCAGTCCACCTTTAGGGACTAGCACCCACAATGAGCAGTTCTTC
TRBV6-6	-	TRBJ1-1	-	CASSYSLGSGGAFF	TGTGCCAGCAGTTACTCTCTGGGATCTGGGGGAGCTTTCTTT
TRBV11-3	-	TRBJ1-1	-	CASSVGGDTEAFF	TGTGCCAGCAGCGTGGGAGGCGACACTGAAGCTTTCTTT
TRBV27	-	TRBJ2-1	many	CASSLEGVNEQFF	TGTGCCAGCAGTCTGGAGGGGGTGAATGAGCAGTTCTTC
TRBV7-2	-	TRBJ2-5	many	CASSLSEPLSKETQYF	TGTGCCAGCAGCTTATCCGAGCCCCTTTCCAAAGAGACCCAGTACTTC
TRBV4-1	-	TRBJ1-2	many	CASSQETGYGYTF	TGCGCCAGCAGCCAAGAAACGGGCTATGGCTACACCTTC
TRBV28	-	TRBJ2-1	few	CASSPARVPPEQFF	TGTGCCAGCAGTCCGGCCCGAGTTCCGCCTGAGCAGTTCTTC
TRBV6-2/TRBV6-3	TRBD1	TRBJ2-1	many	CASNRGASSYNEQFF	TGTGCCAGCAACAGGGGAGCATCCTCCTACAATGAGCAGTTCTTC
TRBV2	TRBD1	TRBJ2-7	few	CASSARGREQYF	TGTGCCAGCAGTGCCAGGGGGCGCGAGCAGTACTTC
TRBV27	-	TRBJ1-1	many	CASSLSSWVWKGTEAFF	TGTGCCAGCAGTTTATCGTCTTGGGTTTGGAAGGGCACTGAAGCTTTCTTT
TRBV11-3	-	TRBJ2-1	medium-sized	CASSPGGMGGNEQFF	TGTGCCAGCAGCCCCGGTGGAATGGGTGGCAATGAGCAGTTCTTC
TRBV7-9	TRBD2	TRBJ2-7	many	CASSTGTSASYEQYF	TGTGCCAGCAGCACCGGGACTAGCGCCTCCTACGAGCAGTACTTC
TRBV28	-	TRBJ1-4	-	CASTPGEKLFF	TGTGCCAGCACCCCTGGCGAAAAACTGTTTTTT
TRBV4-2	-	TRBJ2-1	few	CASSQDPQPDEQFF	TGTGCCAGCAGCCAAGATCCGCAGCCTGATGAGCAGTTCTTC
TRBV27	-	TRBJ1-4	once	CAISTLQGINEKLFF	TGTGCCATCAGTACCTTACAGGGAATTAATGAAAAACTGTTTTTT
TRBV3-1	-	TRBJ1-1	-	CANSQLRGPRGPTEAFF	TGTGCCAACAGCCAACTGCGGGGACCCCGGGGACCCACTGAAGCTTTCTTT
TRBV12-3/TRBV12-4	TRBD1	TRBJ2-5	many	CASSLAPGNRGSETQYF	TGTGCCAGCAGTTTAGCGCCCGGGAACAGGGGATCAGAGACCCAGTACTTC
TRBV25-1	-	TRBJ1-2	few	CASSWGDGYTF	TGTGCCAGCAGTTGGGGGGATGGCTACACCTTC
TRBV20-1	-	TRBJ2-3	few	CSASLGDTDTQYF	TGCAGTGCTAGCTTGGGAGACACAGATACGCAGTATTTT
TRBV4-1	-	TRBJ2-5	once	CASSQGGGAPETQYF	TGCGCCAGCAGCCAAGGAGGGGGAGCCCCAGAGACCCAGTACTTC
TRBV6-2/TRBV6-3	TRBD2	TRBJ2-7	many	CASSYSRKTSGPYEQYF	TGTGCCAGCAGTTACTCAAGGAAGACTAGCGGACCCTACGAGCAGTACTTC
TRBV5-8	TRBD1	TRBJ1-5	-	CASSLGTGGDQPQHF	TGTGCCAGCAGCCTTGGGACAGGGGGGGATCAGCCCCAGCATTTT
TRBV5-4	-	TRBJ1-4	-	CASSSGTSEKLFF	TGTGCCAGCAGCTCCGGGACTTCTGAAAAACTGTTTTTT
TRBV7-3	-	TRBJ2-3	many	CASSTYSNTDTQYF	TGTGCCAGCAGCACATACTCTAACACAGATACGCAGTATTTT
TRBV5-4	-	TRBJ2-1	few	CASSLDYDTYNEQFF	TGTGCCAGCAGCTTGGATTACGACACCTACAATGAGCAGTTCTTC
TRBV7-9	TRBD2	TRBJ2-1	many	CASSLEGTSPFF	TGTGCCAGCAGCTTAGAAGGGACTAGCCCGTTCTTC
TRBV7-9	TRBD2	TRBJ2-7	-	CASSSGLADIYEQYF	TGTGCCAGCAGCTCAGGACTAGCGGATATATACGAGCAGTACTTC
TRBV20-1	-	TRBJ2-7	-	CSARDNWSSYEQYF	TGCAGTGCGCGGGACAATTGGAGCTCCTACGAGCAGTACTTC